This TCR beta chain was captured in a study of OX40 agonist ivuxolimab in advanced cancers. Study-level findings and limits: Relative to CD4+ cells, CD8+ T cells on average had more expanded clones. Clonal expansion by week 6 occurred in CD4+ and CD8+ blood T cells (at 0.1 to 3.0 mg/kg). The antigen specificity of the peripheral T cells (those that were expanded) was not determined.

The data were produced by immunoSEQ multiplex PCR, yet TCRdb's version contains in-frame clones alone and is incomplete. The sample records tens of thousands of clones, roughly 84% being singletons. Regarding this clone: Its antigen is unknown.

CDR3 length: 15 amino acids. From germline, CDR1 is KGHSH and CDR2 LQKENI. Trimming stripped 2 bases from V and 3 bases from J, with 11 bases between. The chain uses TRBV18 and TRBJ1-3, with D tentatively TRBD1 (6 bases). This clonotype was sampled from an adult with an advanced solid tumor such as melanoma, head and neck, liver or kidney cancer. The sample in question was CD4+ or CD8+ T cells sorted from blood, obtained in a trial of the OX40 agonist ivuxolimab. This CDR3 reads CASSPISRGGNTIYF. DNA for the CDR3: TGTGCCAGCTCACCAATTTCCAGGGGTGGAAACACCATATATTTT.